These 13 T cell receptor beta chains share one sample of origin, sequenced in a study of blood T cell repertoires in COVID-19. Using immunoSEQ multiplex PCR, the repertoire was profiled, and TCRdb retains in-frame clones only, with some absent. The sample carries almost 500,000 clones, about nine tenths recorded once. The sequencing input was PBMCs or T cells enriched from blood (not recorded which). Receptors originate from a woman in her sixties or seventies who had recovered from COVID-19.

The gene calls are TRBV24-1 and TRBJ1-1, with a tentative D call TRBD1 (5 bases). The CDR3 totals 14 residues. Trimming left V 5 bases short and J 5 bases short, with 14 bases between. Germline lookup yields CDR1 KGHDR and CDR2 SFDVKD. The CDR3 coding sequence is TGTGCCACCAGTGGAAAAGGGGCGAGGACTGAAGCTTTCTTT. Encoded protein: CATSGKGARTEAFF.

This rearrangement joins TRBV30 to TRBJ1-1; 9 nucleotides agree with TRBD1. This CDR3 contains 15 residues. The germline V gene has CDR1 GTSNPN and CDR2 SVGIG (reference sequence). With V trimmed by 0 bases and J by 4 bases, 6 bases remained unmatched. CDR3 nucleotides: TGTGCCTGGAGTGTCGCCGGGACAGGGCCCACTGAAGCTTTCTTT. As protein: CAWSVAGTGPTEAFF. Filled out from reference TRBV30 and TRBJ1-1, the complete variable domain reads SQTIHQWPATLVQPVGSPLSLECTVEGTSNPNLYWYRQAAGRGLQLLFYSVGIGQISSEVPQNLSASRPQDRQFILSSKKLLLSDSGFYLCAWSVAGTGPTEAFFGQGTRLTVV.

CDR3 DNA: TGTGCCAGTAGTACCTCCCGGTCCAATAATTCACCCCTCCACTTT. Translation gives CASSTSRSNNSPLHF. The gene calls are TRBV19 and TRBJ1-6, with D hard to call. Germline CDR1 LNHDA, CDR2 SQIVND (reference sequence). Between the trimmed V and J ends, which lost 4 bases and 5 bases, there was a span of 12 bases. The CDR3 spans 15 residues. Supplemented by reference TRBV19 and TRBJ1-6, the full variable domain reads DGGITQSPKYLFRKEGQNVTLSCEQNLNHDAMYWYRQDPGQGLRLIYYSQIVNDFQKGDIAEGYSVSREKKESFPLTVTSAQKNPTAFYLCASSTSRSNNSPLHFGNGTRLTVT.

This chain links TRBV2 with TRBJ1-4, with 10 bases identical to TRBD1. Germline V gene sequence: CDR1 SNHLY, CDR2 FYNNEI. V lost 8 bases, J lost 7 bases, and 13 bases stayed unmatched. The CDR3 is 16 amino acids. This CDR3 reads CASQEGDRGLVEKLFF. CDR3 DNA sequence: TGTGCCAGCCAGGAAGGAGACAGGGGGCTGGTTGAAAAACTGTTTTTT.

The genes are TRBV19 and TRBJ2-1; the match to TRBD1 covers 9 bases. The CDR3 loop spans 12 amino acids. With V trimmed by 10 bases and J by 8 bases, 6 bases remained unmatched. Looked up from germline, CDR1 is LNHDA and CDR2 is SQIVND (reference sequence). CDR3 nucleotides: TGTGCCACCAGGACAGGGGCGGATGAGCAGTTCTTC. Translation: CATRTGADEQFF.

The rearrangement uses TRBV9 and TRBJ2-7; no definite D call. Germline assignment: CDR1 SGDLS and CDR2 YYNGEE. This CDR3 is built from 14 residues. V was pared by 4 bases and J by 0 bases, with 11 bases between. The CDR3 nucleotides read TGTGCCAGCAGCCCATACCCCAGCTCCTACGAGCAGTACTTC. Its protein product is CASSPYPSSYEQYF.

V gene TRBV5-6 combines with J gene TRBJ1-2; possibly TRBD1 for D (6 bases). The ends were cut back, 5 bases at V and 0 bases at J, with 14 bases in the middle. From germline, CDR1 is SGHDT and CDR2 YYEEEE. The CDR3 runs 15 residues. Written as DNA, the CDR3 is TGTGCCAGCAGTACCATGGACAGCTCTAACTATGGCTACACCTTC. This gives the protein CASSTMDSSNYGYTF.

This sequence joins TRBV3-1 (or the pseudogene TRBV3-2) and TRBJ2-2; a weak D match, TRBD2 (5 bases). The CDR3 spans 17 residues. V dropped 4 bases and J dropped 0 bases, with 15 bases sitting between them. Per germline, CDR1 LGHDT and CDR2 YNNKEL (reference sequence). The CDR3 region is CASSRLGSSPNTGELFF. The CDR3 DNA follows: TGTGCCAGCAGCCGACTGGGGTCTAGCCCGAACACCGGGGAGCTGTTTTTT.

V and J are TRBV12-3 or TRBV12-4 and TRBJ1-2, with D possibly being TRBD1 (6 bases). The V end was cut by 1 base, the J end by 6 bases, with 9 bases between. The CDR3 has 13 amino acids. Here the CDR3 reads CASSLGDINGYTF. CDR3 DNA sequence: TGTGCCAGCAGTTTAGGGGACATAAATGGCTACACCTTC.

The gene calls are TRBV10-2 and TRBJ1-4; D unclear. The CDR3 is made up of 15 amino acids. Looked up from germline, CDR1 is WSHSY and CDR2 is SAAADI. V dropped 2 bases and J dropped 7 bases, with 14 bases sitting between them. CDR3 region: CASSELLFGSEKLFF. Here the CDR3 DNA reads TGCGCCAGCAGTGAGCTCCTCTTCGGTAGTGAAAAACTGTTTTTT.

This chain connects TRBV5-1 to TRBJ2-1; 9 bases fit TRBD2. Germline CDR1 and CDR2: SGHRS and YFSETQ. This CDR3 has 14 amino acids. Trimming cost V 0 bases and J 10 bases; bases outside gene matches: 5. The CDR3: CASSLVGLAREQFF. The CDR3 DNA reads as TGCGCCAGCAGCTTGGTGGGACTAGCACGAGAGCAGTTCTTC.

The chain links TRBV4-2 to TRBJ2-3, with a possible D match to TRBD2 (5 bases). The germline V and J ends were trimmed by 2 bases and 0 bases, with 12 bases remaining between them. This CDR3 contains 16 residues. Germline lookup yields CDR1 LGHNA and CDR2 YNFKEQ. DNA of the CDR3: TGTGCCAGCAGCCAAAGCGGTCTCCCTAGCACAGATACGCAGTATTTT. This sequence encodes CASSQSGLPSTDTQYF.

This rearrangement joins TRBV27 to TRBJ2-7; 8 nucleotides line up with TRBD1. The germline gives CDR1 MNHEY, CDR2 SMNVEV (reference sequence). This CDR3 has 17 residues. The trim removed 2 bases at V and 5 bases at J, leaving 14 bases unmatched. The CDR3 nucleotides are TGTGCCAGCAGTTTAGGTCCGCCCGGGACAGGTCCCAACGAGCAGTACTTC. Translated, it gives CASSLGPPGTGPNEQYF.